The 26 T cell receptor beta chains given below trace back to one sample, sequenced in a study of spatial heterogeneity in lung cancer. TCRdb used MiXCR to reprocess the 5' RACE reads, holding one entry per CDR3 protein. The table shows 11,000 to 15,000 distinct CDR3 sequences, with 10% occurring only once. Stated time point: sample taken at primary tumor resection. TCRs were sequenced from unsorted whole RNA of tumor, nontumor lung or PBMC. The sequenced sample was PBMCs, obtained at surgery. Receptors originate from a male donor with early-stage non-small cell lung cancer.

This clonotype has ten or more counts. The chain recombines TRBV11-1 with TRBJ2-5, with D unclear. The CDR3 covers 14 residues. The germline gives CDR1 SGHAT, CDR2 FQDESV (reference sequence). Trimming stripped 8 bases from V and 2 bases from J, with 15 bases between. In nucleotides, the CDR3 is TGTGCCAGCTCCTCCGACGGTTGGCAAGAGACCCAGTACTTC. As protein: CASSSDGWQETQYF. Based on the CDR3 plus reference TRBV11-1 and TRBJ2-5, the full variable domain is EAEVAQSPRYKITEKSQAVAFWCDPISGHATLYWYRQILGQGPELLVQFQDESVVDDSQLPKDRFSAERLKGVDSTLKIQPAELGDSAMYLCASSSDGWQETQYFGPGTRLLVL.

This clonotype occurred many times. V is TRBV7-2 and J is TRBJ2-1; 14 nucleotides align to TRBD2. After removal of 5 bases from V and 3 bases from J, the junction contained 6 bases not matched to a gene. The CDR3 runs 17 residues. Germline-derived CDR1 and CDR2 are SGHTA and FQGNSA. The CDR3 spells CASSIRLAGGSYNEQFF. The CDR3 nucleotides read TGTGCCAGCAGCATCCGACTAGCGGGAGGGAGCTACAATGAGCAGTTCTTC.

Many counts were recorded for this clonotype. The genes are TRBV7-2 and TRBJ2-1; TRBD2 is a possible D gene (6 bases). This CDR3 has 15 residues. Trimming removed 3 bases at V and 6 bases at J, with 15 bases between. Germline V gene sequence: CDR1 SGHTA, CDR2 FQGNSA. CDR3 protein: CASSFLGTRSNEQFF. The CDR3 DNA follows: TGTGCCAGCAGCTTTCTGGGGACTCGGAGCAATGAGCAGTTCTTC. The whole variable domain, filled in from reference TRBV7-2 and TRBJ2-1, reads GAGVSQSPSNKVTEKGKDVELRCDPISGHTALYWYRQSLGQGLEFLIYFQGNSAPDKSGLPSDRFSAERTGGSVSTLTIQRTQQEDSAVYLCASSFLGTRSNEQFFGPGTRLTVL.

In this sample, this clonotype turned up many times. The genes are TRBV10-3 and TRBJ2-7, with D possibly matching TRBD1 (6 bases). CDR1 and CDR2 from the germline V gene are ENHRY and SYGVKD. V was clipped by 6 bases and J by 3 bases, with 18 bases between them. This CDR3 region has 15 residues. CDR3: CAIRHGDISNYEQYF. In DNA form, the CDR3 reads TGTGCCATCAGGCACGGGGACATCAGTAACTACGAGCAGTACTTC.

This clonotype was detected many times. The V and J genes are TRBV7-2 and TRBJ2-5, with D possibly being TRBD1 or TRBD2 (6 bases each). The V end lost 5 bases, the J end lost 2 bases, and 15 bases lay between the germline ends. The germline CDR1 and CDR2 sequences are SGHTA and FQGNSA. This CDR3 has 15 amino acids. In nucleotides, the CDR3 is TGTGCCAGCAGCCAACAGGGAGGTGGGCAAGAGACCCAGTACTTC. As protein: CASSQQGGGQETQYF. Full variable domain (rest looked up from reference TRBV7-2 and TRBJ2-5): GAGVSQSPSNKVTEKGKDVELRCDPISGHTALYWYRQSLGQGLEFLIYFQGNSAPDKSGLPSDRFSAERTGGSVSTLTIQRTQQEDSAVYLCASSQQGGGQETQYFGPGTRLLVL.

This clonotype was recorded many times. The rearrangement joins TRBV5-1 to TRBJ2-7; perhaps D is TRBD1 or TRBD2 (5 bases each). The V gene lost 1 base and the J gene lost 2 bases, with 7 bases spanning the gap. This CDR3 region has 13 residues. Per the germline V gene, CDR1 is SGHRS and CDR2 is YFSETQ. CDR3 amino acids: CASSLQGPYEQYF. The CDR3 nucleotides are TGCGCCAGCAGCTTGCAGGGACCCTACGAGCAGTACTTC.

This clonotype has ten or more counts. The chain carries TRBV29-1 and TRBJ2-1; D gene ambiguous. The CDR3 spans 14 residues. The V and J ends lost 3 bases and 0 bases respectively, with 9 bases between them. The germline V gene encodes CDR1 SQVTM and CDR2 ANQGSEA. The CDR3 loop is CSVDPRGSYNEQFF. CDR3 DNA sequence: TGCAGCGTTGACCCCCGAGGCTCCTACAATGAGCAGTTCTTC.

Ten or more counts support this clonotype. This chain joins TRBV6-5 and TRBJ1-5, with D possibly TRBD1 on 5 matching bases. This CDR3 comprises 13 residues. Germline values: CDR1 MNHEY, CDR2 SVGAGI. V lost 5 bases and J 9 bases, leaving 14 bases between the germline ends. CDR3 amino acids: CASSEGREGPQHF. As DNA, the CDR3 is TGTGCCAGCAGTGAGGGCAGGGAGGGGCCCCAGCATTTT.

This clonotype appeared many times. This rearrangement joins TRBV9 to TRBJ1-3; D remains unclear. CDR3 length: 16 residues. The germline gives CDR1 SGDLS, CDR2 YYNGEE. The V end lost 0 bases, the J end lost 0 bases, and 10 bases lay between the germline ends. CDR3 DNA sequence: TGTGCCAGCAGCGTAGCACAGCTGAGCTCTGGAAACACCATATATTTT. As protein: CASSVAQLSSGNTIYF. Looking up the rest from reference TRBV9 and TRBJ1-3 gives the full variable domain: DSGVTQTPKHLITATGQRVTLRCSPRSGDLSVYWYQQSLDQGLQFLIQYYNGEERAKGNILERFSAQQFPDLHSELNLSSLELGDSALYFCASSVAQLSSGNTIYFGEGSWLTVV.

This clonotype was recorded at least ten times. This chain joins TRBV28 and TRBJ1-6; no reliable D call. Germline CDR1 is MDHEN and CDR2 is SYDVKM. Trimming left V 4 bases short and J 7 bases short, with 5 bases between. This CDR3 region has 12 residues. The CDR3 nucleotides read TGTGCCAGCAGTTCCCCAAATTCACCCCTCCACTTT. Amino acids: CASSSPNSPLHF. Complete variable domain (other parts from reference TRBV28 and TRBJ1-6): DVKVTQSSRYLVKRTGEKVFLECVQDMDHENMFWYRQDPGLGLRLIYFSYDVKMKEKGDIPEGYSVSREKKERFSLILESASTNQTSMYLCASSSPNSPLHFGNGTRLTVT.

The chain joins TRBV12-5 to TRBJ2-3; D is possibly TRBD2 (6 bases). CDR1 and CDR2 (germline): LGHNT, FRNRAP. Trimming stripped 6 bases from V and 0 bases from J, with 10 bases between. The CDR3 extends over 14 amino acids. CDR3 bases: TGTGCTAGTGGGGGGAGGACCAGCACAGATACGCAGTATTTT. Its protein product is CASGGRTSTDTQYF. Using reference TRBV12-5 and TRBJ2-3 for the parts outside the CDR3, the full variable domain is DARVTQTPRHKVTEMGQEVTMRCQPILGHNTVFWYRQTMMQGLELLAYFRNRAPLDDSGMPKDRFSAEMPDATLATLKIQPSEPRDSAVYFCASGGRTSTDTQYFGPGTRLTVL.

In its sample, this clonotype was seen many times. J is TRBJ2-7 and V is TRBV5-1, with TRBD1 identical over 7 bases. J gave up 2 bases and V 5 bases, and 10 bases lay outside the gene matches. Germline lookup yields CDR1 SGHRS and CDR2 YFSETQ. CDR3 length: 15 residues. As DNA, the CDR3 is TGCGCCAGCAGATCCGTTACCGGGACAGCCTACGAGCAGTACTTC. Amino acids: CASRSVTGTAYEQYF.

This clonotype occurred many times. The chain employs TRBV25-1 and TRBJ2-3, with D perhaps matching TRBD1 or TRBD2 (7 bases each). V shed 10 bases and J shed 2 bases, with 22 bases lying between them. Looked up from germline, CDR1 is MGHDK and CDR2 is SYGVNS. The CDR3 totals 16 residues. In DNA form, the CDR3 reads TGTGCCACCCAGGGGGGGGGCGGGTACCTCACAGATACGCAGTATTTT. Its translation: CATQGGGGYLTDTQYF. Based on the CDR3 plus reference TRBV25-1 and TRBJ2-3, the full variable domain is EADIYQTPRYLVIGTGKKITLECSQTMGHDKMYWYQQDPGMELHLIHYSYGVNSTEKGDLSSESTVSRIRTEHFPLTLESARPSHTSQYLCATQGGGGYLTDTQYFGPGTRLTVL.

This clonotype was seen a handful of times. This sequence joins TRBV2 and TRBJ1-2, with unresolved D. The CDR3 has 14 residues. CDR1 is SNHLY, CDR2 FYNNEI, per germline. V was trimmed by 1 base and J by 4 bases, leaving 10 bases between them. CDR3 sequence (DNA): TGTGCCAGCAGTGAAGTAGCTAATTCCTATGGCTACACCTTC. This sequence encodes CASSEVANSYGYTF.

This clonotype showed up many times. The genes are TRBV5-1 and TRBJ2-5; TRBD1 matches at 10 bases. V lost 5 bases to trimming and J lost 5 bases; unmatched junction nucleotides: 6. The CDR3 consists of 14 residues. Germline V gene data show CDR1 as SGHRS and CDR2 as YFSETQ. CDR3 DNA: TGCGCCAGCAGAGCCGGGACAGGGGTGGAGACCCAGTACTTC. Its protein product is CASRAGTGVETQYF.

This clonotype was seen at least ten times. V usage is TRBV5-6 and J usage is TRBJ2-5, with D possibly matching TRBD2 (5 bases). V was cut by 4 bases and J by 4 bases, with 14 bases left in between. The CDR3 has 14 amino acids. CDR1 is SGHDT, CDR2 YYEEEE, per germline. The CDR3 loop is CASSPGFGVETQYF. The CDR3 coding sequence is TGTGCCAGCAGCCCGGGTTTCGGGGTAGAGACCCAGTACTTC. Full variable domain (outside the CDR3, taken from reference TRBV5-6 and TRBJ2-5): DAGVTQSPTHLIKTRGQQVTLRCSPKSGHDTVSWYQQALGQGPQFIFQYYEEEERQRGNFPDRFSGHQFPNYSSELNVNALLLGDSALYLCASSPGFGVETQYFGPGTRLLVL.

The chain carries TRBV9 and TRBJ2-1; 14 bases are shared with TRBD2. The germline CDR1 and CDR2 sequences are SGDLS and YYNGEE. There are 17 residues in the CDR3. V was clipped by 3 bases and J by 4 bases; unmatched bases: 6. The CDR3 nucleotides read TGTGCCAGCAGCGGTCGGACTAGCGGGAGGATTTACAATGAGCAGTTCTTC. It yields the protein CASSGRTSGRIYNEQFF.

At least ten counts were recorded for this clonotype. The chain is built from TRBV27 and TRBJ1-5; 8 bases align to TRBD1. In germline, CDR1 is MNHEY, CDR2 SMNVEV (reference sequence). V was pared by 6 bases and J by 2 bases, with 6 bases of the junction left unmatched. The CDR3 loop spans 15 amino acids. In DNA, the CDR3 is TGTGCCAGCAGCGCGGACAGGGTAGGCAATCAGCCCCAGCATTTT. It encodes CASSADRVGNQPQHF.

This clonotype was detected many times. The CDR3 protein is CASSEGIGRRILNEQFF. CDR3 in DNA: TGTGCCAGCAGTGAAGGGATCGGGAGGAGGATCCTCAATGAGCAGTTCTTC. This chain connects TRBV2 to TRBJ2-1, with 7 bases matching TRBD2. Trimming cost V 1 base and J 6 bases; bases outside gene matches: 12. Looked up from germline, CDR1 is SNHLY and CDR2 is FYNNEI. The CDR3 spans 17 residues.

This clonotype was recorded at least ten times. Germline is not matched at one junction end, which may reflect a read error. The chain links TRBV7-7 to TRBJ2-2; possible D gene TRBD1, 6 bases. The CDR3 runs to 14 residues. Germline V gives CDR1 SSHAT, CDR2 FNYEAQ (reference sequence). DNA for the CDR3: TGTGCTAGCAGCTCGACAGGAAACACCGGGGAGCTGTTTTTT. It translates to CASSSTGNTGELFF.

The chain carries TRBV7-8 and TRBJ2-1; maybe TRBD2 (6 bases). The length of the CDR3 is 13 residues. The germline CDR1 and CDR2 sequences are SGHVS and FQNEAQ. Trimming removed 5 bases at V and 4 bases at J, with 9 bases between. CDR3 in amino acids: CASSQGTYNEQFF. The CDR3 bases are TGTGCCAGCAGCCAAGGGACTTACAATGAGCAGTTCTTC. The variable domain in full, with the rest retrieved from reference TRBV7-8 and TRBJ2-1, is GAGVSQSPRYKVAKRGQDVALRCDPISGHVSLFWYQQALGQGPEFLTYFQNEAQLDKSGLPSDRFFAERPEGSVSTLKIQRTQQEDSAVYLCASSQGTYNEQFFGPGTRLTVL.

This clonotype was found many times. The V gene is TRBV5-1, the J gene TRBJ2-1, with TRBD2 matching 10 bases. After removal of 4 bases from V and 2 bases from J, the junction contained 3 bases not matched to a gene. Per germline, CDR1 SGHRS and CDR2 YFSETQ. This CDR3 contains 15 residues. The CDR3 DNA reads TGCGCCAGCAGCGGAGGACTAGCGGCCTACAATGAGCAGTTCTTC. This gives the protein CASSGGLAAYNEQFF.

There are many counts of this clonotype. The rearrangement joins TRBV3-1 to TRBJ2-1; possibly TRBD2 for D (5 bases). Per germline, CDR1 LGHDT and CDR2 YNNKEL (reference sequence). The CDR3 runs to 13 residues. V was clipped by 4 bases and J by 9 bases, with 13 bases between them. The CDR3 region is CASSPLAWREQFF. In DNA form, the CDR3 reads TGTGCCAGCAGCCCCCTAGCCTGGCGTGAGCAGTTCTTC.

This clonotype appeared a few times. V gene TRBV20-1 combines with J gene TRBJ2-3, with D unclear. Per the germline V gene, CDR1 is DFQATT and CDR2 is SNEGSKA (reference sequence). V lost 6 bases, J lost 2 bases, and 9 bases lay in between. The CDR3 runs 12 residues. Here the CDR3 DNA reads TGCAGTGCGTCCCCATACACAGATACGCAGTATTTT. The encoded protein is CSASPYTDTQYF.

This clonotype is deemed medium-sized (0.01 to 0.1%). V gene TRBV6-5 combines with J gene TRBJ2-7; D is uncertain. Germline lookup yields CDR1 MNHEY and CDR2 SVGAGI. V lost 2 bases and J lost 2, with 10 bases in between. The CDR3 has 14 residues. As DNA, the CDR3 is TGTGCCAGCAGTTACGATCACTTCGCCTACGAGCAGTACTTC. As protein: CASSYDHFAYEQYF.

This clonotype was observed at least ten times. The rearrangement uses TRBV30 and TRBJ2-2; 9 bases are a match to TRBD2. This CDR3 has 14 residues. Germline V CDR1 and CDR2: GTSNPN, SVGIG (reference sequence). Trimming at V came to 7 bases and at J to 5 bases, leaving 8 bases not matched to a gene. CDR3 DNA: TGTGCCTATTCCGGGAGCGGGAGGACCGGGGAGCTGTTTTTT. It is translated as CAYSGSGRTGELFF.